This T cell receptor (beta chain) originates from a study of identical twins. Broader study findings: The analysis was cross-sectional rather than longitudinal within donors.

TCRdb reprocessed the 5' RACE reads with MiXCR, giving one entry per CDR3 protein. The sample yields hundreds of thousands of distinct CDR3 sequences, approximately 13% seen once. About this clonotype itself: The antigen is unknown.

Germline assignment: CDR1 SEHNR and CDR2 FQNEAQ (reference sequence). Trimming pared 5 bases from V and 5 bases from J, leaving 12 bases between. The CDR3 contains 13 residues. These sequences were also reported in another study, on yellow fever vaccine responses in identical twins.

The TCR was taken from a woman aged 18-35 years in good health. The sample taken for sequencing was PBMCs. The chain employs TRBV7-9 and TRBJ2-5; D gene ambiguous. The CDR3 region has the DNA TGTGCCAGCAGCCCAAGGTGGTTTGAGACCCAGTACTTC. It translates to CASSPRWFETQYF.